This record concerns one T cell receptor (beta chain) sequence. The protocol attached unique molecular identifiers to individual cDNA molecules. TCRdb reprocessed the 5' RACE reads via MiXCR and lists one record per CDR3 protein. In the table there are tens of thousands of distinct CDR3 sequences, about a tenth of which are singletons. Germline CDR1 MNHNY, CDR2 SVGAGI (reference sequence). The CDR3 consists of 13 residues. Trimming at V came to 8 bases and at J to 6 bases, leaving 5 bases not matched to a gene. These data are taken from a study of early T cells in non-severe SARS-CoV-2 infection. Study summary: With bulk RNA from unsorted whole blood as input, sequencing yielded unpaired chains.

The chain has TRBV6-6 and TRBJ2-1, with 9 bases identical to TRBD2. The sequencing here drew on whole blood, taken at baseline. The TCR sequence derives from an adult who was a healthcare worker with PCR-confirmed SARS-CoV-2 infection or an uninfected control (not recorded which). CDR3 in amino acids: CASQRLAANEQFF. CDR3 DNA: TGTGCCAGCCAAAGACTAGCGGCCAATGAGCAGTTCTTC.